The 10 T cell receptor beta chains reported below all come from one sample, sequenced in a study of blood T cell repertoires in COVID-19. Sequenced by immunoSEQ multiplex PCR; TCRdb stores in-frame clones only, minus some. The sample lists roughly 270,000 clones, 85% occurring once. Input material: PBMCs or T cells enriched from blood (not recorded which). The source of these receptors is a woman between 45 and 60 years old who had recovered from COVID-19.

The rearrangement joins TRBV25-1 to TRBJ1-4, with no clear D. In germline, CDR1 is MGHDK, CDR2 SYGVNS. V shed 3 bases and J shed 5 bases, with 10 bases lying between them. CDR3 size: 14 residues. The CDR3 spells CASSEAGGNEKLFF. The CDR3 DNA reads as TGTGCCAGCAGTGAGGCAGGTGGAAATGAAAAACTGTTTTTT.

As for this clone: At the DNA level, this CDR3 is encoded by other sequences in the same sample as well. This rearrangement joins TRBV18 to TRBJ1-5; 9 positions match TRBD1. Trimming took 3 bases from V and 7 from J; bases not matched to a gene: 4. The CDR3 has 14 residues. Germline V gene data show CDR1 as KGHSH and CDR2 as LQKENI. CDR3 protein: CASSPGTGNQPQHF. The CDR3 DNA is TGTGCCAGCTCACCCGGGACAGGGAACCAGCCCCAGCATTTT.

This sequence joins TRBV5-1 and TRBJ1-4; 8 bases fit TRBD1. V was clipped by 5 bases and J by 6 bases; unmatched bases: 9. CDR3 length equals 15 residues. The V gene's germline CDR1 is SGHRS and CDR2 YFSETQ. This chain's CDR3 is CASRRQGSADEKLFF. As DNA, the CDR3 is TGCGCCAGCAGAAGACAGGGGTCTGCGGATGAAAAACTGTTTTTT.

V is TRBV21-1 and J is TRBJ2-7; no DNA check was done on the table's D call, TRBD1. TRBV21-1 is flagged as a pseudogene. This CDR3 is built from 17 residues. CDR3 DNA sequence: TGTGCCAGCAGCAAAGTTCCCTCGGGACAGGGGAACTACGAGCAGTACTTC. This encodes CASSKVPSGQGNYEQYF.

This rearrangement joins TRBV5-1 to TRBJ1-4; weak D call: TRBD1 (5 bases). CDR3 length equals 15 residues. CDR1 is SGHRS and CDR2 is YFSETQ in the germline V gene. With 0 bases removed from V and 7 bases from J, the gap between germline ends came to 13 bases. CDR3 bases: TGCGCCAGCAGCTTGGTCCCGGGGCGGGGTGAAAAACTGTTTTTT. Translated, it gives CASSLVPGRGEKLFF.

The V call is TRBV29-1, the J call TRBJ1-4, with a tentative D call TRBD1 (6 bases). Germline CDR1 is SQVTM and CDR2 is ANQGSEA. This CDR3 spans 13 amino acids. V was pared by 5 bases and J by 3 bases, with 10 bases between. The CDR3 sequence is CSVSDSANEKLFF. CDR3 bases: TGCAGCGTTTCGGACAGTGCTAATGAAAAACTGTTTTTT.

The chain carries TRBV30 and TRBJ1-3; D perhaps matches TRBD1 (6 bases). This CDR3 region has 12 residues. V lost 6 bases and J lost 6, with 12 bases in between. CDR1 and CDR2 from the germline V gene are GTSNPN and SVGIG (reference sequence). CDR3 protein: CACYSGENTIYF. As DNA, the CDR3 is TGTGCCTGCTATTCAGGGGAAAACACCATATATTTT.

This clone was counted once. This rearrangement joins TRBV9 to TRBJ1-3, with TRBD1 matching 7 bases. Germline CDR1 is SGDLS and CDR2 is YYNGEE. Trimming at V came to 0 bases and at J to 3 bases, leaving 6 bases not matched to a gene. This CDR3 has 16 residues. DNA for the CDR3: TGTGCCAGCAGCGTAGGAACCGACAGGGTTGGAAACACCATATATTTT. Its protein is CASSVGTDRVGNTIYF.

This chain's CDR3 is CASSGGSYTF. The CDR3 DNA follows: TGTGCCAGCAGCGGAGGGTCCTACACCTTC. This chain links TRBV9 with TRBJ1-2; D ambiguous. This CDR3 has 10 amino acids. V gave up 3 bases and J gave up 10 bases, with 7 bases separating them. Germline-derived CDR1 and CDR2 are SGDLS and YYNGEE.

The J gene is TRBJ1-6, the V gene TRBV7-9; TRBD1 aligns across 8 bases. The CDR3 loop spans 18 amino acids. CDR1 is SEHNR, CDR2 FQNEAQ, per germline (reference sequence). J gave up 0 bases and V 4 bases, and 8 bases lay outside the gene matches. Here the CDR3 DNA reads TGTGCCAGCAGCTCCGACAGGGGAAAGAGCTCCTATAATTCACCCCTCCACTTT. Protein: CASSSDRGKSSYNSPLHF. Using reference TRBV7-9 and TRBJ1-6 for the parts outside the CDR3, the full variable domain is DTGVSQNPRHKITKRGQNVTFRCDPISEHNRLYWYRQTLGQGPEFLTYFQNEAQLEKSRLLSDRFSAERPKGSFSTLEIQRTEQGDSAMYLCASSSDRGKSSYNSPLHFGNGTRLTVT.